The 30 T cell receptor beta chains in this list originate from one sample, sequenced in a study of graft-versus-host responses after intestinal transplantation. Here immunoSEQ multiplex PCR was the method, and the copy in TCRdb shows in-frame clones only, minus some. The top ten hold roughly 1.1% of the sample, which has around 30,000 clones, roughly 80% seen once. Sequences were derived from PBMCs, sampled 28 days after intestinal transplant. The source is a human patient who received an intestinal transplant, so some T cells may come from the graft donor.

The gene calls are TRBV7-6 and TRBJ2-1; tentatively, D is TRBD2 (7 bases). Germline V lookup: CDR1 SGHVS, CDR2 FNYEAQ. Trimming cost V 5 bases and J 5 bases, with 19 bases left between them. The CDR3 is 16 amino acids. The CDR3 nucleotides are TGTGCCAGCAGCCAACCTACGGGGGGCATGGACAATGAGCAGTTCTTC. It is translated as CASSQPTGGMDNEQFF.

This clone appeared a few times. The chain couples TRBV5-4 to TRBJ1-2; D is possibly TRBD1 (5 bases). Deletions cut 0 bases from V and 8 bases from J, with 8 bases between. The germline CDR1 and CDR2 sequences are SGHNT and YYREEE (reference sequence). The CDR3 is 12 amino acids. The CDR3 nucleotides are TGTGCCAGCAGCTTGGGTACAGGAGGCTACACCTTC. Amino acid sequence: CASSLGTGGYTF.

The genes are TRBV11-2 and TRBJ2-7, with a tentative D call TRBD1 (6 bases). Per germline, CDR1 SGHAT and CDR2 FQNNGV. The CDR3 is 14 amino acids. V lost 7 bases and J 6 bases, leaving 19 bases between the germline ends. CDR3 residues: CASITTGTAGEQYF. In nucleotides, the CDR3 is TGTGCCAGCATCACAACAGGGACCGCTGGCGAGCAGTACTTC. Together with reference TRBV11-2 and TRBJ2-7, the CDR3 gives the full variable domain: EAGVAQSPRYKIIEKRQSVAFWCNPISGHATLYWYQQILGQGPKLLIQFQNNGVVDDSQLPKDRFSAERLKGVDSTLKIQPAKLEDSAVYLCASITTGTAGEQYFGPGTRLTVT.

This clone was observed a handful of times. The V and J genes are TRBV19 and TRBJ2-7; TRBD2 might be the D (6 bases). This CDR3 is 13 amino acids long. Germline CDR1 and CDR2: LNHDA and SQIVND (reference sequence). The V and J ends lost 8 bases and 0 bases respectively, with 11 bases between them. The CDR3 reads CASGPGLSYEQYF. CDR3 DNA: TGTGCCAGTGGACCGGGACTCTCCTACGAGCAGTACTTC. Using reference TRBV19 and TRBJ2-7 for the parts outside the CDR3, the full variable domain is DGGITQSPKYLFRKEGQNVTLSCEQNLNHDAMYWYRQDPGQGLRLIYYSQIVNDFQKGDIAEGYSVSREKKESFPLTVTSAQKNPTAFYLCASGPGLSYEQYFGPGTRLTVT.

The J gene is TRBJ2-5, the V gene TRBV9; 11 nucleotides align to TRBD1. The CDR3 has 15 amino acids. The germline gives CDR1 SGDLS, CDR2 YYNGEE. V shed 0 bases and J 5 bases; nucleotides not matched to a gene: 3. This CDR3 is CASSVVGTGGETQYF. CDR3 DNA sequence: TGTGCCAGCAGCGTAGTTGGGACAGGGGGGGAGACCCAGTACTTC.

The CDR3 spells CASSPSETGMPEAFF. The CDR3 coding sequence is TGTGCCAGCAGTCCATCTGAGACAGGTATGCCCGAAGCTTTCTTT. The chain joins TRBV6-5 to TRBJ1-1; D is possibly TRBD1 (6 bases). V was clipped by 5 bases and J by 8 bases, with 21 bases between them. The CDR3 spans 15 residues. CDR1 MNHEY and CDR2 SVGAGI come from the germline V gene.

The chain carries TRBV9 and TRBJ1-1; maybe TRBD1 (5 bases). The CDR3 is 13 residues long. CDR1 is SGDLS and CDR2 is YYNGEE in the germline V gene. V was pared by 4 bases and J by 1 base, with 8 bases between. CDR3 sequence: CASSIGQNTEAFF. The CDR3 nucleotides read TGTGCCAGCAGCATCGGACAGAACACTGAAGCTTTCTTT.

Details on this clone: The same CDR3 arises from other DNA sequences in this sample as well. V usage is TRBV28 and J usage is TRBJ2-7; 7 bases are shared with TRBD1. After removal of 7 bases from V and 2 bases from J, the junction contained 5 bases not matched to a gene. In germline, CDR1 is MDHEN, CDR2 SYDVKM. The CDR3 is 13 residues long. The CDR3 coding sequence is TGTGCCAGCAAGAGGCAGGGGGCCTACGAGCAGTACTTC. It yields the protein CASKRQGAYEQYF. Combining the CDR3 with reference TRBV28 and TRBJ2-7 gives the whole variable domain DVKVTQSSRYLVKRTGEKVFLECVQDMDHENMFWYRQDPGLGLRLIYFSYDVKMKEKGDIPEGYSVSREKKERFSLILESASTNQTSMYLCASKRQGAYEQYFGPGTRLTVT.

This sequence joins TRBV6-6 and TRBJ2-3, with 11 bases fitting TRBD2. Trimming cost V 2 bases and J 5 bases; bases outside gene matches: 3. Germline V lookup: CDR1 MNHNY, CDR2 SVGAGI (reference sequence). The CDR3 length is 15 residues. The CDR3 loop is CASSYGGTSGDTQYF. DNA for the CDR3: TGTGCCAGCAGTTACGGGGGGACTAGCGGAGATACGCAGTATTTT.

CDR3 bases: TGTGCCTGGAGCCGACAGGGCACTGAAGCTTTCTTT. This encodes CAWSRQGTEAFF. The chain combines TRBV30 with TRBJ1-1; the match to TRBD1 covers 7 bases. The CDR3 runs 12 residues. The germline V gene has CDR1 GTSNPN and CDR2 SVGIG (reference sequence). The junction had 2 bases not matched to a gene; V was cut back by 3 bases and J by 4 bases. The variable domain in full, completed from reference TRBV30 and TRBJ1-1, reads SQTIHQWPATLVQPVGSPLSLECTVEGTSNPNLYWYRQAAGRGLQLLFYSVGIGQISSEVPQNLSASRPQDRQFILSSKKLLLSDSGFYLCAWSRQGTEAFFGQGTRLTVV.

The chain carries TRBV28 and TRBJ2-3; tentatively, D is TRBD2 (6 bases). There are 17 residues in the CDR3. Germline V gives CDR1 MDHEN, CDR2 SYDVKM. Deletions cut 5 bases from V and 0 bases from J, with 18 bases between. The chain's CDR3 is CASSPTVTSFSTDTQYF. The CDR3 DNA sequence: TGTGCCAGCAGTCCTACGGTAACTAGCTTTAGCACAGATACGCAGTATTTT.

The rearrangement links TRBV19 to TRBJ2-3, with D perhaps matching TRBD2 (6 bases). Deletions cut 1 base from V and 4 bases from J, with 12 bases between. The CDR3 covers 15 residues. Germline assignment: CDR1 LNHDA and CDR2 SQIVND (reference sequence). In DNA, the CDR3 is TGTGCCAGTAGTATAGCGGGAGCAGCCCCAGATACGCAGTATTTT. Its translation: CASSIAGAAPDTQYF.

The rearrangement joins TRBV11-3 to TRBJ2-3, with TRBD2 matching over 7 bases. CDR1 is SGHNT, CDR2 YENEEA, per germline. V trimming: 1 base; J trimming: 3 bases; junction bases outside the gene matches: 7. This CDR3 comprises 16 residues. CDR3 DNA: TGTGCCAGCAGCTTAGGGAAACGGGAGGAGACAGATACGCAGTATTTT. It encodes CASSLGKREETDTQYF.

The chain recombines TRBV18 with TRBJ2-1; 9 nucleotides align to TRBD2. Germline V gives CDR1 KGHSH, CDR2 LQKENI. After removal of 0 bases from V and 2 bases from J, the junction contained 5 bases not matched to a gene. This CDR3 region has 17 residues. CDR3 residues: CASSPPGGTSPYNEQFF. The CDR3 DNA reads TGTGCCAGCTCACCACCGGGCGGGACTAGCCCCTACAATGAGCAGTTCTTC.

A remark on this clone: Other DNA sequences in this specimen translate into the identical CDR3. This sequence joins TRBV4-1 and TRBJ2-7; 10 bases are a match to TRBD2. The CDR3 sequence is 16 residues long. Germline V gene sequence: CDR1 MGHRA, CDR2 YSYEKL. V was clipped by 1 base and J by 4 bases; unmatched bases: 7. CDR3 nucleotide sequence: TGCGCCAGCAGCCAAGTATTAGCGGGGGGATCTTACGAGCAGTACTTC. Its translation: CASSQVLAGGSYEQYF.

The chain couples TRBV6-5 to TRBJ2-7, with 7 bases fitting TRBD1. Unmatched junction bases numbered 4, after V lost 0 bases and J lost 2 bases. Germline lookup yields CDR1 MNHEY and CDR2 SVGAGI. CDR3 length equals 15 residues. The CDR3 spells CASSYSGDRPYEQYF. Written as DNA, the CDR3 is TGTGCCAGCAGTTACTCGGGGGACAGACCCTACGAGCAGTACTTC.

V usage is TRBV11-2 and J usage is TRBJ2-5; D remains unclear. Germline loops: CDR1 SGHAT, CDR2 FQNNGV. The CDR3 is made up of 11 amino acids. V lost 2 bases to trimming and J lost 5 bases, with 3 bases between them. The CDR3 region is CASSLWETQYF. Here the CDR3 DNA reads TGTGCCAGCAGCTTATGGGAGACCCAGTACTTC.

This clone was detected only once. The germline gene is not matched at one end of the junction; a read error may be the cause. This chain links TRBV9 with TRBJ2-5, with 13 bases lining up with TRBD2. Germline CDR1 reads SGDLS; CDR2 reads YYNGEE. The CDR3 runs to 16 residues. The CDR3 protein is CSSSSRLAGGGETQYF. The DNA for the CDR3 is TGTTCCAGCAGCTCCCGACTAGCGGGGGGAGGGGAGACCCAGTACTTC.

This sequence joins TRBV7-8 and TRBJ2-1; D is uncertain. The germline V gene encodes CDR1 SGHVS and CDR2 FQNEAQ. This CDR3 region has 14 residues. The V and J ends lost 0 bases and 7 bases respectively, with 10 bases between them. The CDR3 DNA is TGTGCCAGCAGCTTAGCGCGGAGTCCAAATGAGCAGTTCTTC. This gives the protein CASSLARSPNEQFF.

The genes are TRBV19 and TRBJ2-5; the D gene is possibly TRBD2 (5 bases). The V gene lost 5 bases and the J gene lost 4 bases, with 20 bases spanning the gap. The CDR3 spans 16 residues. Germline CDR1 is LNHDA and CDR2 is SQIVND (reference sequence). CDR3 region: CASSSGSVGRGETQYF. The CDR3 DNA sequence: TGTGCCAGTAGTTCCGGGTCAGTAGGGAGAGGAGAGACCCAGTACTTC.

The chain couples TRBV9 to TRBJ2-1; 11 positions match TRBD2. CDR3 length: 16 residues. The trim removed 0 bases at V and 6 bases at J, leaving 5 bases unmatched. The germline V gene encodes CDR1 SGDLS and CDR2 YYNGEE. In nucleotides, the CDR3 is TGTGCCAGCAGCGTAGTGCCGGGACTAGCGGCCAATGAGCAGTTCTTC. Amino acids: CASSVVPGLAANEQFF.

A remark on this clone: Additional DNA sequences in this sample encode the identical CDR3. The chain recombines TRBV27 with TRBJ2-1; D is unclear. The germline CDR1 and CDR2 sequences are MNHEY and SMNVEV (reference sequence). The length of the CDR3 is 11 residues. V was pared by 6 bases and J by 9 bases, with 9 bases between. The CDR3 nucleotides are TGTGCCAGCAGCTCTGAGTTTGAGCAGTTCTTC. It translates to CASSSEFEQFF.

The J gene is TRBJ2-7, the V gene TRBV6-5; D unclear. CDR1 and CDR2 from the germline V gene are MNHEY and SVGAGI. Trimming left V 0 bases short and J 3 bases short, with 6 bases between. The CDR3 length is 13 residues. CDR3 in amino acids: CASSYSVSYEQYF. In DNA form, the CDR3 reads TGTGCCAGCAGTTACTCGGTTAGCTACGAGCAGTACTTC.

The chain combines TRBV28 with TRBJ2-7, with D perhaps given as TRBD1 or TRBD2 (7 bases each). The V end was cut by 5 bases, the J end by 2 bases, with 25 bases between. CDR3 size: 18 residues. Per germline, CDR1 MDHEN and CDR2 SYDVKM. CDR3 bases: TGTGCCAGCAGTCCCCAACGAGGGGGCTGGACTAGTCCCTACGAGCAGTACTTC. Translation gives CASSPQRGGWTSPYEQYF.

The chain couples TRBV28 to TRBJ2-1; 12 bases are shared with TRBD2. Germline-derived CDR1 and CDR2 are MDHEN and SYDVKM. The CDR3 runs 16 residues. With V trimmed by 3 bases and J by 4 bases, 4 bases remained unmatched. This chain's CDR3 is CASSFLAGGGYNEQFF. DNA of the CDR3: TGTGCCAGCAGTTTCCTAGCGGGAGGGGGTTACAATGAGCAGTTCTTC.

The gene calls are TRBV5-5 and TRBJ2-5; TRBD2 might be the D (6 bases). CDR3 length equals 17 residues. V was trimmed by 1 base and J by 5 bases, leaving 21 bases between them. Per the germline V gene, CDR1 is SGHKS and CDR2 is YYEKEE (reference sequence). The CDR3 DNA reads TGTGCCAGCAGCTTGCGGGCTTTCGGGAGCGACTTGGAGACCCAGTACTTC. This translates into CASSLRAFGSDLETQYF.

The rearrangement uses TRBV7-6 and TRBJ2-7, with 7 bases that match TRBD1. V shed 1 base and J 5 bases; nucleotides not matched to a gene: 8. The V gene's germline CDR1 is SGHVS and CDR2 FNYEAQ. The CDR3 is 15 residues long. The CDR3 sequence: CASSLEDRFADEQYF. CDR3 DNA sequence: TGTGCCAGCAGCTTAGAGGACAGGTTTGCGGACGAGCAGTACTTC.

The chain carries TRBV10-3 and TRBJ2-7; 7 bases agree with TRBD1. V shed 4 bases, J shed 4 bases, and the junction held 7 bases outside the gene matches. CDR1 is ENHRY and CDR2 is SYGVKD in the germline V gene. The CDR3 length is 14 residues. The CDR3 DNA reads as TGTGCCATCAGTGTACGACAGGGCCCTTACGAGCAGTACTTC. Encoded protein: CAISVRQGPYEQYF.

The genes are TRBV6-5 and TRBJ1-6, with TRBD1 matching over 8 bases. V dropped 6 bases and J dropped 7; count of bases not matched to a gene: 2. The germline gives CDR1 MNHEY, CDR2 SVGAGI. The CDR3 is 13 residues long. CDR3 nucleotide sequence: TGTGCCAGCAGACAGGGGGTAAATTCACCCCTCCACTTT. Translated: CASRQGVNSPLHF.

This clone was picked up one time. This chain joins TRBV28 and TRBJ2-1; 11 bases map to TRBD2. Germline CDR1 MDHEN, CDR2 SYDVKM. The V segment lost 4 bases and the J segment 9 bases; nucleotides outside the gene matches: 8. The CDR3 contains 15 residues. The CDR3 DNA reads TGTGCCAGCAGTTCCGGGACTAGCGGCTTTGGTGAGCAGTTCTTC. Translating gives CASSSGTSGFGEQFF.